Included here is one T cell receptor beta chain sequence, with context. Its matching antigen is unknown. Method: immunoSEQ multiplex PCR; TCRdb's copy keeps in-frame clones and lacks some. The sample lists some 98,000 clones; about 88% were seen once. These data originate in a study of T cell responses to AZD1222 COVID-19 vaccine. Study-wide findings and caveats: No repertoire was sampled before or during the peak T cell response, only after it. Donors, mostly white British, included more females; clonal diversity was possibly underestimated.

The V and J ends lost 4 bases and 2 bases, in that order; junction bases with no gene match: 3. The CDR3 spans 15 residues. Germline assignment: CDR1 SGHDT and CDR2 YYEEEE. This sequence was found in an adult who received the AZD1222 COVID-19 vaccine. The material sequenced was peripheral blood, taken 28 days after the second AZD1222 dose. The chain links TRBV5-6 to TRBJ2-3, with 11 positions matching TRBD2. Written as DNA, the CDR3 is TGTGCCAGCAGCGCACTAGCGGGAGCCACAGATACGCAGTATTTT. Its translation: CASSALAGATDTQYF.